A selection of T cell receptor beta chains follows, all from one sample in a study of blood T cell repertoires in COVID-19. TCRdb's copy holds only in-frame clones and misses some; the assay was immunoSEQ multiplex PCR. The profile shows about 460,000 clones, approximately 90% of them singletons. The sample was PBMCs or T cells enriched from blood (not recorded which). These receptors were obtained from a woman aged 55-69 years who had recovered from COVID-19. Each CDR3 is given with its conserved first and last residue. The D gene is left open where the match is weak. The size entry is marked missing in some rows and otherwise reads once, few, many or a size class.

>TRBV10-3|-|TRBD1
CATFRGLGTEAFF
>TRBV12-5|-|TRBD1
CASGLGRRQGGLETQYF
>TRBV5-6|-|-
CASSLDRVSSYNEQFF
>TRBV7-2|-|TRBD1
CASSQFGTASEKLFF
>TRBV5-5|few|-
CASSLPQGKYYGYTF
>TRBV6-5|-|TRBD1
CASRDRVNQPQHF
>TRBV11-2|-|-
CASSLDGRNTGELFF
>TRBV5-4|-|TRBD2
CASSSGSGGTNTGELFF
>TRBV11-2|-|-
CASSLVRGAGKETQYF
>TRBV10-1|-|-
CASSEITGGTDTQYF
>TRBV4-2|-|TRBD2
CASSQERTSGGDTQYF
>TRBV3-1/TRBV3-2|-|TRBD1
CASSQVGTGPYEQYF
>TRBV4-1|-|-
CASSQVNTGSGNQPQHF
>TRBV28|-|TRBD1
CASSARQGNYGYTF
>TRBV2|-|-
CASRAGTAHSPLHF
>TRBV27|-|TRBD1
CASSLKSGTGVPRAYNEQFF
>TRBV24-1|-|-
CATSDPTQGNYGYTF